This TCR beta chain was captured in a study of CD8 T cells in ankylosing spondylitis. Study findings and constraints: In the blood and synovial fluid of reactive arthritis, some motif variants had been previously reported.

CDR1 is DFQATT and CDR2 is SNEGSKA in the germline V gene (reference sequence). This CDR3 has 16 amino acids. V lost 3 bases, J lost 4 bases, and 11 bases stayed unmatched. TCRdb reprocessed the 5' RACE reads with MiXCR, giving one entry per CDR3 protein. The sample holds approximately 100,000 distinct CDR3 sequences, around 24% seen once. Only a few counts were recorded for this clonotype. The antigen is not known. The genes are TRBV20-1 and TRBJ2-3; 9 bases map to TRBD2. Sequenced material: synovial fluid, either unsorted or a sorted T cell fraction (not recorded which). The receptor's source is a male donor with ankylosing spondylitis. In nucleotides, the CDR3 is TGCAGTGCTAGCGTTAGCGGGAGTAGAGGGTCAGATACGCAGTATTTT. This sequence encodes CSASVSGSRGSDTQYF.